This TCR beta chain was retrieved from a study of shared clonotypes between healthy human individuals. The naive CD8 fraction comprised CD45RO-negative cells positively selected for CCR7 and excluded terminally differentiated effector memory CD45RA+ cells. There were no recent acute infections or vaccinations among the donors, who were healthy HIV-negative adults. Broader study findings: A generally larger estimated richness was seen in naive subsets than in memory subsets.

Concerning this clone: The antigen is unknown.

Sequencing used immunoSEQ multiplex PCR; TCRdb keeps in-frame clones, though not all of them. The top ten clones hold 0.3% of a sample with 630,000 or so clones, roughly 98% of them seen once. The germline V gene has CDR1 MDHEN and CDR2 SYDVKM. The CDR3 contains 13 residues. The V end was cut by 2 bases, the J end by 6 bases, with 11 bases between. V is TRBV28 and J is TRBJ2-7; D assignment may be TRBD1 or TRBD2 (5 bases each). The clonotype was recovered from a man aged 30-40 years in good health. Sequenced input: naive CD8+ T cells sorted from blood. The CDR3 DNA is TGTGCCAGCAGTTTACAGGGAGCTTCCGAGCAGTACTTC. Its translation is CASSLQGASEQYF.